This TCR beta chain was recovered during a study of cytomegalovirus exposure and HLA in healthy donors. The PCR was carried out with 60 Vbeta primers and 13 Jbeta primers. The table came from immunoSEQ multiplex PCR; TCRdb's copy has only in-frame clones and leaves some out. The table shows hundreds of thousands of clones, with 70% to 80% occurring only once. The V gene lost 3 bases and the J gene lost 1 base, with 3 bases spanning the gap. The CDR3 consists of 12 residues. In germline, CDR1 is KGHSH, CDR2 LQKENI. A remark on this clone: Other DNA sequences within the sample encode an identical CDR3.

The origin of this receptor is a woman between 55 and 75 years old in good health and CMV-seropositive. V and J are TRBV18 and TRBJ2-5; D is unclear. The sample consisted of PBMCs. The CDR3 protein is CASSPSQETQYF. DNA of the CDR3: TGTGCCAGCTCACCCTCCCAAGAGACCCAGTACTTC. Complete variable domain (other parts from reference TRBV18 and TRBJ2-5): NAGVMQNPRHLVRRRGQEARLRCSPMKGHSHVYWYRQLPEEGLKFMVYLQKENIIDESGMPKERFSAEFPKEGPSILRIQQVVRGDSAAYFCASSPSQETQYFGPGTRLLVL.